The sequence of this T cell receptor (beta chain) was determined in a study of T-cell reconstitution after alpha-beta-depleted transplantation in children listed by TCRdb under 2016. For the wider study: Using TCR repertoire profiling, the study followed T-cell immune reconstitution in a quantitative way in children after TCRalphabeta/CD19-depleted allogeneic hematopoietic cell transplantation.

Trimming removed 6 bases from V and 2 bases from J, leaving 14 bases between the germline ends. The CDR3 runs 14 amino acids, cysteine and phenylalanine included. Only CDR3 DNA is held: 42 bases, read in frame from base 1. Per the germline V gene, MNHNS is the CDR1 and SASEGT is the CDR2. This clonotype was recorded a few times. No cognate antigen has been identified for it. The record has no base qualities; no much larger clone is one base away. Libraries were built with PCR. The sequencing machine was an Illumina HiSeq 2500. TCR library preparation used molecular barcoding, with unique molecular identifiers applied to normalize quantification of the TCRbeta repertoire. Clones were called with MiXCR by TCRdb after fastp trimmed the public reads at Q25, and only in-frame beta chains were retained. Every distinct CDR3 protein forms one entry, paired with its most common genes and DNA. The sample includes 450,000 to 600,000 distinct CDR3 sequences, with around 19% observed a single time. The ten largest clones capture less than 4% of the sample.

The chain uses TRBV6-1 and TRBJ2-7, with a tentative D gene TRBD2 over 5 matching bases. This material consisted of PBMCs from the stem cell graft donor, taken from the stem cell graft. The clonotype comes from a human donor who donated a stem cell graft to a child with acute lymphoblastic leukemia. The CDR3: CASSRDPEAYEQYF. The bases read TGTGCCAGCAGCCGGGATCCAGAGGCCTACGAGCAGTACTTC.